This TCR beta chain originates from a study of breast tumors, draining lymph nodes, adjacent tissues. Axillary draining lymph nodes of breast cancer patients supplied the node samples. TCRdb reprocessed the multiplex PCR reads via MiXCR and lists one record per CDR3 protein. This sample carries approximately 140,000 distinct CDR3 sequences, 30% to 35% of them seen once, and the ten largest clones take under 2.5%. The CDR3 loop spans 15 amino acids. V trimming: 3 bases; J trimming: 4 bases; junction bases outside the gene matches: 8. Germline CDR1 and CDR2: LGHDT and YNNKEL (reference sequence). The study, taken as a whole, reports: Data only fit, rather than demonstrated, lymph node origin of most tumor T cells. Data fit most tumor T cells coming from lymph node, expanding in tumor. Tumor repertoires ranked between lymph nodes and nontumor tissue in diversity, with V and J gene preferences.

This clonotype occurred many times. Its antigen is undetermined. J is TRBJ1-2 and V is TRBV3-1; TRBD1 matches at 7 bases. The sample consisted of axillary lymph node tissue. The source of this sequence is a female donor with breast cancer. Some clones in this sample may be carry-over from other donors' samples. The CDR3 region is CASSQTGLGSYGYTF. The DNA of the CDR3 is TGTGCCAGCAGCCAGACAGGGTTGGGTTCCTATGGCTACACCTTC.